This TCR beta chain was identified in a study of cytomegalovirus exposure and HLA in healthy donors. Study results and limitations: Specificity of three CMV-associated chains for CMV antigens was verified in vitro. Overall, under 200 TCR beta chains were annotated as cytomegalovirus-associated.

With 60 Vbeta and 13 Jbeta primers, the PCR was carried out. Assay: immunoSEQ multiplex PCR; the TCRdb copy retains only in-frame clones and omits some. The sample consists of over 70,000 clones, about 67% of them appearing once. As concerns this clone: Antigen unknown.

The CDR3 has 15 residues. The germline V gene encodes CDR1 SGHRS and CDR2 YFSETQ. Deletions cut 7 bases from V and 4 bases from J, with 21 bases between. This chain links TRBV5-1 with TRBJ2-7; D might be TRBD2 (5 bases). The TCR comes from a human donor in good health. The sequencing sample was made of PBMCs. CDR3 in DNA: TGCGCCAGCCATCCGGACGAGGGAAAAAGATACGAGCAGTACTTC. It codes for CASHPDEGKRYEQYF.